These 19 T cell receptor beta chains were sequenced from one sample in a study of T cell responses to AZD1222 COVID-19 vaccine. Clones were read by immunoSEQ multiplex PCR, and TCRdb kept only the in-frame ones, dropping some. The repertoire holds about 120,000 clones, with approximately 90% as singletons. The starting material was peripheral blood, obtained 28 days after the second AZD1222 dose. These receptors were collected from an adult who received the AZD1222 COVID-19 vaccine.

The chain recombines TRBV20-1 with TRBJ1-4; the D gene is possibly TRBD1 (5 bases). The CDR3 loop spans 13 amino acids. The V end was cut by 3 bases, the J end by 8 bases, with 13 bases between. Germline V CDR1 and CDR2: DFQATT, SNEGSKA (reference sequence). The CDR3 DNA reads TGCAGTGCTAGTTCGAACAGGAGAGAAAAACTGTTTTTT. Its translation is CSASSNRREKLFF.

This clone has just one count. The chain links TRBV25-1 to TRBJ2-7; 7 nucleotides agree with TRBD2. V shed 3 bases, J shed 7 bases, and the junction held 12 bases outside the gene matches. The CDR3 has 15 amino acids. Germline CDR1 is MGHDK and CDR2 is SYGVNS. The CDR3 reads CASSDLTSRSREQYF. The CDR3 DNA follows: TGTGCCAGCAGTGATCTGACTAGCAGGTCGAGGGAGCAGTACTTC.

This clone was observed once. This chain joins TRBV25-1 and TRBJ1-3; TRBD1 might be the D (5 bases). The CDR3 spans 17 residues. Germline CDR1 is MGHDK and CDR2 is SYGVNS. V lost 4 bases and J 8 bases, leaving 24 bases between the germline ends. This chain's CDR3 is CASSANTRGRDVHTIYF. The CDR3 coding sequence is TGTGCCAGCAGTGCGAACACCCGGGGGAGGGATGTGCACACCATATATTTT.

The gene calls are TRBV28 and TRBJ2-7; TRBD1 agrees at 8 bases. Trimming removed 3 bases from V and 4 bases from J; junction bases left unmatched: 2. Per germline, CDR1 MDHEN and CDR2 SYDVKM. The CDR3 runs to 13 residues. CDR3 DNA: TGTGCCAGCAGTTTCGACAGGGGATACGAGCAGTACTTC. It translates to CASSFDRGYEQYF.

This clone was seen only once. CDR3: CAISGGLAGVNEQYF. The CDR3 coding sequence is TGTGCCATCAGTGGGGGACTAGCGGGAGTAAACGAGCAGTACTTC. The V gene is TRBV10-3, the J gene TRBJ2-7, with 14 bases identical to TRBD2. CDR3 size: 15 residues. Germline CDR1 ENHRY, CDR2 SYGVKD. The junction had 4 bases not matched to a gene; V was cut back by 4 bases and J by 5 bases.

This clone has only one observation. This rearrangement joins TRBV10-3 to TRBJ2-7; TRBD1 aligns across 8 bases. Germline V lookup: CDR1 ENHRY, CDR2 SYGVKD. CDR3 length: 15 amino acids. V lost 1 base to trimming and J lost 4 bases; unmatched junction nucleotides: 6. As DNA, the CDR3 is TGTGCCATCAGTGAGTTTGGACAGGGTTGGTACGAGCAGTACTTC. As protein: CAISEFGQGWYEQYF.

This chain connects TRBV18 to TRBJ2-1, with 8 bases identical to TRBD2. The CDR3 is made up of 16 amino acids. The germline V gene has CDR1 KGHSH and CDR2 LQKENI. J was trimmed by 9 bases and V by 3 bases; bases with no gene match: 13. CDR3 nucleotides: TGTGCCAGCTCACCGCCAGTCGGGAGGGCCCTTGGTGAGCAGTTCTTC. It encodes CASSPPVGRALGEQFF.

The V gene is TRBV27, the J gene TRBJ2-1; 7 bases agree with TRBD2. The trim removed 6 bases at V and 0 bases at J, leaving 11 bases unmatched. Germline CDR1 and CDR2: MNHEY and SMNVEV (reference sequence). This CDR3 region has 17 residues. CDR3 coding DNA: TGTGCCAGCAGATCCGGCTCCGCGGGGGTCTCCTACAATGAGCAGTTCTTC. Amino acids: CASRSGSAGVSYNEQFF.

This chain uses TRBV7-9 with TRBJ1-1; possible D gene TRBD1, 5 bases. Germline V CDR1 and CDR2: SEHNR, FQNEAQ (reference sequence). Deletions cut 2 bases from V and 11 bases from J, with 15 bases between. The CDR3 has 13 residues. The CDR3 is CASSLFGGRDAFF. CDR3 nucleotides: TGTGCCAGCAGCTTATTCGGGGGGAGGGACGCTTTCTTT.

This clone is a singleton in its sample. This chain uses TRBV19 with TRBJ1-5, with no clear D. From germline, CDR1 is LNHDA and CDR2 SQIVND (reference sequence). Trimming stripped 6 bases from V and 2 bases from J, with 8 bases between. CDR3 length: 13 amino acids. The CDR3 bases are TGTGCCAGTAGCCTTGTACGCAATCAGCCCCAGCATTTT. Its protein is CASSLVRNQPQHF.

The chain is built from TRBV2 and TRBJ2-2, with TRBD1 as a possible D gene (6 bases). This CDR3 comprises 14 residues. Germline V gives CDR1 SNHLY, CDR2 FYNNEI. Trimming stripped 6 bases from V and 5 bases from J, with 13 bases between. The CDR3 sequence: CASRGASMTGELFF. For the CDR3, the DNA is TGTGCCAGCAGGGGGGCGTCTATGACCGGGGAGCTGTTTTTT.

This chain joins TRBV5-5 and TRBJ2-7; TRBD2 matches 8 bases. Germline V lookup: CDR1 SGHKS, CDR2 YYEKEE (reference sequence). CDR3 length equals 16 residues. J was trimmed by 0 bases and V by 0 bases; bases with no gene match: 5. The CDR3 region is CASSLGLAQSSYEQYF. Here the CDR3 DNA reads TGTGCCAGCAGCTTGGGACTAGCGCAGAGCTCCTACGAGCAGTACTTC.

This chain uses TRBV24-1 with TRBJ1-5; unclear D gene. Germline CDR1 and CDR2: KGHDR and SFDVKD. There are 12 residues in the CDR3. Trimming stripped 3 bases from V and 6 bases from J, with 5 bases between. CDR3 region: CATSDLGQPQHF. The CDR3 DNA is TGTGCCACCAGTGATCTAGGTCAGCCCCAGCATTTT.

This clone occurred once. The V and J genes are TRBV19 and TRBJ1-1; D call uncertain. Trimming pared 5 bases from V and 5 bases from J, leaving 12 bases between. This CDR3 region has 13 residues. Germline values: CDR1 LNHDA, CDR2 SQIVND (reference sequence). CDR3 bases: TGTGCCAGTAGTGTAGGGATGCGGACTGAAGCTTTCTTT. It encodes CASSVGMRTEAFF.

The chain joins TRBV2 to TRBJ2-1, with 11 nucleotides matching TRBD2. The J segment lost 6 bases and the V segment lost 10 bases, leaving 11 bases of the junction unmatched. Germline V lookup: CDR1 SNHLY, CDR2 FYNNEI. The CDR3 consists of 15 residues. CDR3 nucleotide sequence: TGTGCCACCCGTAGCGGGAGGGTCTCGGTCAATGAGCAGTTCTTC. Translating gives CATRSGRVSVNEQFF.

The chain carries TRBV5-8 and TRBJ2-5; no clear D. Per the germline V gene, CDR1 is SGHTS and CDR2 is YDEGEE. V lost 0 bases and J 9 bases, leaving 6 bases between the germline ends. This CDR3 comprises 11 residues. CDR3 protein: CASSLVGSQYF. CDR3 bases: TGTGCCAGCAGCTTGGTCGGGTCCCAGTACTTC.

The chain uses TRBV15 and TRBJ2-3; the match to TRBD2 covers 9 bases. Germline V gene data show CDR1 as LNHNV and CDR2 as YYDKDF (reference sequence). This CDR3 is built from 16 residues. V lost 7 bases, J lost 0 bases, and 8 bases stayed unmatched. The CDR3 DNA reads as TGTGCCACCACCCTCAATAGCGGGAGCAGCACAGATACGCAGTATTTT. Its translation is CATTLNSGSSTDTQYF.

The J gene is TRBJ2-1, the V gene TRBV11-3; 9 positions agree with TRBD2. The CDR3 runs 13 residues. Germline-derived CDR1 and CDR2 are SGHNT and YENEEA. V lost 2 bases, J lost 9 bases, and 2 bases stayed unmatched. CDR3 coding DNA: TGTGCCAGCAGCTTAATGACTAGCGGTGAGCAGTTCTTC. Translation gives CASSLMTSGEQFF.

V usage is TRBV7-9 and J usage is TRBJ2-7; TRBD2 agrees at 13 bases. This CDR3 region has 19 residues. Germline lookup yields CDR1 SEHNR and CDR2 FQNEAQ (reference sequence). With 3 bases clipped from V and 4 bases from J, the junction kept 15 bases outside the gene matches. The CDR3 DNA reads TGTGCCAGCAGCTTCCCAAAAGGGCCCGGGACTAGCGGGATTTACGAGCAGTACTTC. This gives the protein CASSFPKGPGTSGIYEQYF.